A selection of T cell receptor beta chains follows, all from one sample in a study of control samples from healthy donors and cancer patients. Using immunoSEQ multiplex PCR, the repertoire was profiled, and TCRdb retains in-frame clones only, with some absent. The sample lists about 160,000 clones, 94% occurring once. Sequencing was done on a sample of PBMCs. All receptors come from a man in his fifties or sixties with colorectal cancer. Both conserved end residues are part of each CDR3. The D gene is left open where the match is weak. Rows give clone size only sometimes, using once, few, many, or a class for an expanded clone.

j_call v_call clone_size d_call cdr3_aa cdr3_nt
TRBJ2-1 TRBV27 - TRBD1 CASSPRGTGSYNEQFF TGTGCCAGCAGTCCCCGGGGGACAGGCTCCTACAATGAGCAGTTCTTC
TRBJ1-1 TRBV6-5 - - CASSLKANTEAFF TGTGCCAGCAGTTTAAAAGCGAACACTGAAGCTTTCTTT
TRBJ2-5 TRBV18 once TRBD2 CASSPQLAEETQYF TGTGCCAGCTCACCACAACTAGCGGAAGAGACCCAGTACTTC
TRBJ1-3 TRBV30 - - CAWSAHTGNTIYF TGTGCCTGGAGTGCCCACACTGGAAACACCATATATTTT
TRBJ1-1 TRBV9 - - CASSSRERMDPEAFF TGTGCCAGCAGCTCTCGGGAGCGGATGGACCCTGAAGCTTTCTTT
TRBJ2-5 TRBV6-5 - - CASSYGLAERTQYF TGTGCCAGCAGTTACGGCCTAGCCGAGAGGACCCAGTACTTC
TRBJ1-1 TRBV13 - - CASSLLTDNTEAFF TGTGCCAGCAGCTTACTGACGGATAACACTGAAGCTTTCTTT
TRBJ2-2 TRBV2 - - CASSGGHGVGELFF TGTGCCAGCAGTGGGGGCCACGGGGTCGGGGAGCTGTTTTTT
TRBJ1-6 TRBV7-2 - TRBD1 CASSPGTVNSPLHF TGTGCCAGCAGCCCTGGGACAGTTAATTCACCCCTCCACTTT
TRBJ2-7 TRBV5-6 - - CASSFPGVSYEQYF TGTGCCAGCAGCTTTCCAGGGGTCTCCTACGAGCAGTACTTC
TRBJ1-3 TRBV15 - - CATSAPAGNTIYF TGTGCCACCAGCGCCCCGGCTGGAAACACCATATATTTT
TRBJ2-5 TRBV9 - - CASSRGFQETQYF TGTGCCAGCAGTAGGGGATTCCAAGAGACCCAGTACTTC
TRBJ1-1 TRBV7-9 - - CASSGREVAFF TGTGCCAGCAGCGGCAGGGAGGTAGCTTTCTTT
TRBJ2-2 TRBV30 once - CAWSVGTAVGELFF TGTGCCTGGAGTGTAGGCACGGCCGTCGGGGAGCTGTTTTTT
TRBJ1-2 TRBV19 - - CASSIGGHYGYTF TGTGCCAGTAGTATTGGGGGCCACTATGGCTACACCTTC
TRBJ1-1 TRBV10-3 - - CAIRDLSTTEAFF TGTGCCATCAGGGACCTCTCCACTACTGAAGCTTTCTTT
TRBJ1-6 TRBV5-4 - - CASSLGQGYNSPLHF TGTGCCAGCAGCTTGGGCCAGGGATATAATTCACCCCTCCACTTT
TRBJ1-2 TRBV9 once TRBD1 CASSPRTGGTYGYTF TGTGCCAGCAGCCCTCGGACAGGGGGAACATATGGCTACACCTTC
TRBJ1-2 TRBV4-2 once - CASSQDPGRATYGYTF TGTGCCAGCAGCCAAGATCCGGGGAGGGCGACCTATGGCTACACCTTC
TRBJ1-5 TRBV4-3 - - CASSQDGNQPQHF TGCGCCAGCAGCCAAGATGGCAATCAGCCCCAGCATTTT
TRBJ1-2 TRBV30 - - CAWRGAGVGGYTF TGTGCCTGGAGAGGAGCCGGGGTCGGTGGCTACACCTTC
TRBJ2-5 TRBV24-1 - TRBD2 CATSDFNQRGQETQYF TGTGCCACCAGTGATTTTAACCAGCGGGGCCAAGAGACCCAGTACTTC
TRBJ2-5 TRBV6-5 - - CASSSAAQRETQYF TGTGCCAGCAGTTCCGCGGCCCAACGGGAGACCCAGTACTTC
TRBJ1-1 TRBV5-4 - - CASSPGWDINTEAFF TGTGCCAGCAGCCCCGGATGGGATATCAACACTGAAGCTTTCTTT
TRBJ2-2 TRBV19 few - CASSIRSGELFF TGTGCCAGTAGTATACGGTCCGGGGAGCTGTTTTTT
TRBJ1-6 TRBV25-1 - TRBD1 CASSGGTGLLAYNSPLHF TGTGCCAGCAGTGGGGGGACAGGTCTCCTGGCCTATAATTCACCCCTCCACTTT
TRBJ2-5 TRBV15 - - CATSRDQGLGTQYF TGTGCCACCAGCAGAGATCAGGGTTTAGGGACCCAGTACTTC
TRBJ2-5 TRBV5-1 - - CASNYQETQYF TGCGCCAGCAACTATCAAGAGACCCAGTACTTC
TRBJ1-1 TRBV7-8 - TRBD1 CASSLANRGLNTEAFF TGTGCCAGCAGCTTAGCAAACAGGGGGCTTAACACTGAAGCTTTCTTT
TRBJ1-1 TRBV5-1 - TRBD1 CASRTGAGTEAFF TGCGCCAGCAGGACAGGGGCGGGCACTGAAGCTTTCTTT
TRBJ1-6 TRBV9 few - CASSVEGYSPLHF TGTGCCAGCAGCGTAGAGGGGTATTCACCCCTCCACTTT
TRBJ1-2 TRBV6-5 - - CASSPPGPTRGGYTF TGTGCCAGCAGCCCCCCCGGGCCTACAAGGGGTGGCTACACCTTC
TRBJ2-3 TRBV4-1 - - CASSQGTAGTDTQYF TGCGCCAGCAGCCAAGGGACCGCGGGCACAGATACGCAGTATTTT
TRBJ2-6 TRBV5-1 - - CASSPPGSGANVLTF TGCGCCAGCAGTCCCCCAGGCTCTGGGGCCAACGTCCTGACTTTC
TRBJ1-1 TRBV19 - TRBD1 CASTPQGGMHTEAFF TGTGCCAGTACCCCCCAAGGGGGCATGCACACTGAAGCTTTCTTT
TRBJ1-6 TRBV19 - - CASSIGIEGNSPLHF TGTGCCAGTAGTATCGGGATCGAGGGGAATTCACCCCTCCACTTT
TRBJ1-2 TRBV6-2/TRBV6-3 few - CASSYSPRGGNYGYTF TGTGCCAGCAGTTACTCCCCTCGAGGAGGTAACTATGGCTACACCTTC
TRBJ1-4 TRBV19 - - CASSPGRLGTNEKLFF TGTGCCAGTAGCCCCGGGAGACTTGGAACTAATGAAAAACTGTTTTTT
TRBJ1-4 TRBV7-2 - - CASSSGYSTNEKLFF TGTGCCAGCAGCTCAGGGTACTCGACTAATGAAAAACTGTTTTTT
TRBJ2-1 TRBV18 - - CASSPPGQKVGSYNEQFF TGTGCCAGCTCACCACCGGGGCAGAAGGTAGGATCCTACAATGAGCAGTTCTTC
TRBJ2-5 TRBV7-9 - TRBD1 CASSLRTGGTQYF TGTGCCAGCAGCTTGAGGACAGGGGGGACCCAGTACTTC
TRBJ1-5 TRBV6-5 - - CASSLQGNQPQHF TGTGCCAGCAGTCTTCAGGGGAATCAGCCCCAGCATTTT
TRBJ1-5 TRBV7-2 - TRBD1 CASSLVGTAFNQPQHF TGTGCCAGCAGCTTAGTTGGGACAGCCTTCAATCAGCCCCAGCATTTT
TRBJ2-7 TRBV12-3/TRBV12-4 - - CASSSVGTYEQYF TGTGCCAGCAGTTCTGTCGGAACCTACGAGCAGTACTTC
TRBJ2-6 TRBV2 - TRBD1 CASSRDRATLSGANVLTF TGTGCCAGCAGCCGGGACAGGGCCACCCTCTCTGGGGCCAACGTCCTGACTTTC
TRBJ2-5 TRBV5-6 - - CASSLEKTQYF TGTGCCAGCAGCTTGGAAAAGACCCAGTACTTC
TRBJ2-5 TRBV6-1 - - CASSDPSHAPHIQETQYF TGTGCCAGCAGTGATCCCTCCCACGCGCCACACATCCAAGAGACCCAGTACTTC
TRBJ2-2 TRBV29-1 - TRBD1 CSIRTGGDTGELFF TGCAGCATCCGGACAGGGGGCGACACCGGGGAGCTGTTTTTT
TRBJ1-1 TRBV5-1 - - CASSSATDGRSHTEAFF TGCGCCAGCAGCTCCGCAACGGATGGCCGCTCGCACACTGAAGCTTTCTTT
TRBJ1-2 TRBV5-1 - - CASSPVGISYGYTF TGCGCCAGCAGCCCCGTGGGGATTAGCTATGGCTACACCTTC
TRBJ1-1 TRBV6-5 once TRBD1 CASRNRGQGEAFF TGTGCCAGCAGGAACAGGGGGCAAGGTGAAGCTTTCTTT
TRBJ2-2 TRBV6-4 - - CASSDSGLRATGELFF TGTGCCAGCAGTGACTCCGGCTTGAGGGCCACCGGGGAGCTGTTTTTT
TRBJ1-2 TRBV25-1 - - CASSVVRDGGYTF TGTGCCAGCAGTGTGGTCAGGGACGGTGGCTACACCTTC
TRBJ1-4 TRBV19 - - CASSIQATNEKLFF TGTGCCAGTAGTATACAGGCAACTAATGAAAAACTGTTTTTT
TRBJ2-3 TRBV5-1 - - CASSLVAGTPTDTQYF TGCGCCAGCAGCTTGGTGGCAGGGACCCCCACAGATACGCAGTATTTT
TRBJ1-1 TRBV6-2/TRBV6-3 - TRBD1 CASSWTGLEAFF TGTGCCAGCAGTTGGACAGGGCTGGAAGCTTTCTTT
TRBJ2-5 TRBV7-2 - TRBD1 CASSFDRDETQYF TGTGCCAGCAGCTTCGACAGGGACGAGACCCAGTACTTC